Each of the 32 T cell receptor beta chains below was sequenced from the same sample in a study of T cell responses to AZD1222 COVID-19 vaccine. Some clones are missing from TCRdb's copy, which holds only in-frame ones; the method was immunoSEQ multiplex PCR. The sample includes fewer than 180,000 clones, 94% of them seen just once. Sample: peripheral blood, taken on day 0 of AZD1222 vaccination. These receptors were taken from an adult in good health.

The rearrangement joins TRBV30 to TRBJ2-1; TRBD2 aligns across 8 bases. The CDR3 spans 14 residues. CDR1 is GTSNPN, CDR2 SVGIG, per germline (reference sequence). V lost 5 bases to trimming and J lost 0 bases; unmatched junction nucleotides: 3. The CDR3 nucleotides are TGTGCCTGGGCGGGGGGACACTCCTACAATGAGCAGTTCTTC. Translated, it gives CAWAGGHSYNEQFF. The variable domain in full, with the rest retrieved from reference TRBV30 and TRBJ2-1, is SQTIHQWPATLVQPVGSPLSLECTVEGTSNPNLYWYRQAAGRGLQLLFYSVGIGQISSEVPQNLSASRPQDRQFILSSKKLLLSDSGFYLCAWAGGHSYNEQFFGPGTRLTVL.

J is TRBJ1-3 and V is TRBV19, with no clear D. The length of the CDR3 is 14 residues. Trimming shortened V by 2 bases and J by 4 bases, and 9 bases separated the two germline ends. Germline-derived CDR1 and CDR2 are LNHDA and SQIVND (reference sequence). The CDR3 nucleotides are TGTGCCAGTAGTATATGGGTATACGGAAACACCATATATTTT. Protein sequence: CASSIWVYGNTIYF.

The chain joins TRBV27 to TRBJ1-2; D gene unclear. Trimming removed 6 bases from V and 3 bases from J, with 20 bases in between. Germline lookup yields CDR1 MNHEY and CDR2 SMNVEV (reference sequence). This CDR3 has 16 amino acids. DNA for the CDR3: TGTGCCAGCAGACCCCTTGGACTTGAGAGGGACTATGGCTACACCTTC. The encoded protein is CASRPLGLERDYGYTF.

This sequence joins TRBV4-2 and TRBJ1-1; D not resolved. Germline-derived CDR1 and CDR2 are LGHNA and YNFKEQ. Trimming cost V 1 base and J 0 bases, with 6 bases left between them. CDR3 length equals 14 residues. CDR3 protein: CASSQAAMNTEAFF. CDR3 DNA: TGTGCCAGCAGCCAAGCAGCGATGAACACTGAAGCTTTCTTT.

The chain recombines TRBV5-1 with TRBJ2-2; no clear D. V lost 3 bases and J 5 bases, leaving 2 bases between the germline ends. Per the germline V gene, CDR1 is SGHRS and CDR2 is YFSETQ. CDR3 size: 11 residues. The CDR3 reads CASSWTGELFF. The CDR3 DNA follows: TGCGCCAGCAGCTGGACCGGGGAGCTGTTTTTT.

This chain joins TRBV2 and TRBJ1-2; D may be TRBD1 (6 bases). Germline V gene data show CDR1 as SNHLY and CDR2 as FYNNEI. V lost 6 bases and J 5 bases, leaving 16 bases between the germline ends. The CDR3 loop spans 14 amino acids. Written as DNA, the CDR3 is TGTGCCAGCAGAAGCGGCAGGGGCGGTTATGGCTACACCTTC. It encodes CASRSGRGGYGYTF.

The chain uses TRBV29-1 and TRBJ2-3; D is ambiguous. The ends were cut back, 8 bases at V and 6 bases at J, with 12 bases in the middle. Germline CDR1 and CDR2: SQVTM and ANQGSEA. CDR3 size: 11 residues. In nucleotides, the CDR3 is TGCAGCTCTTCTTTGGGGGATACGCAGTATTTT. It yields the protein CSSSLGDTQYF.

The chain has TRBV7-9 and TRBJ2-1; the D gene is possibly TRBD2 (6 bases). Germline CDR1 and CDR2: SEHNR and FQNEAQ (reference sequence). Trimming pared 3 bases from V and 11 bases from J, leaving 23 bases between. This CDR3 comprises 16 residues. CDR3 residues: CASSFWSSGGRGKQFF. The DNA for the CDR3 is TGTGCCAGCAGCTTTTGGTCGAGCGGTGGTCGGGGGAAGCAGTTCTTC.

The chain joins TRBV19 to TRBJ1-2, with D hard to call. This CDR3 is built from 14 residues. The V end lost 4 bases, the J end lost 6 bases, and 15 bases lay between the germline ends. Germline CDR1 reads LNHDA; CDR2 reads SQIVND (reference sequence). CDR3 amino acids: CASSNALDSDGYTF. The CDR3 coding sequence is TGTGCCAGTAGTAATGCGCTAGACTCGGATGGCTACACCTTC.

In the case of this clone: Germline is not matched at one junction end, which may reflect a read error. The CDR3 DNA is TGTGCCAGCAGTAGGGGAATAATGGGACAGGGAAAAAACATTCAGTACTTC. Its protein product is CASSRGIMGQGKNIQYF. The rearrangement uses TRBV19 and TRBJ2-4, with TRBD1 matching over 9 bases. Germline CDR1 is LNHDA and CDR2 is SQIVND (reference sequence). This CDR3 is built from 17 residues.

The chain has TRBV29-1 and TRBJ1-2, with D possibly matching TRBD1 (6 bases). Trimming cost V 3 bases and J 8 bases, with 31 bases left between them. This CDR3 is built from 18 residues. Germline V gives CDR1 SQVTM, CDR2 ANQGSEA. CDR3 in amino acids: CSVDRGAEGGIPIEGYTF. The CDR3, as DNA: TGCAGCGTTGATAGAGGGGCCGAGGGGGGAATCCCGATAGAGGGCTACACCTTC.

This clone showed up just once. This sequence joins TRBV19 and TRBJ2-1, with 11 bases identical to TRBD2. Trimming removed 7 bases from V and 12 bases from J; junction bases left unmatched: 23. Germline V lookup: CDR1 LNHDA, CDR2 SQIVND (reference sequence). The CDR3 is made up of 18 amino acids. The CDR3 is CASTPPWERFGGTSGQFF. The CDR3 DNA follows: TGTGCCAGTACCCCACCTTGGGAGAGATTCGGCGGGACTAGCGGGCAGTTCTTC.

The gene calls are TRBV5-4 and TRBJ2-3; D call uncertain. Trimming stripped 2 bases from V and 3 bases from J, with 19 bases between. This CDR3 spans 17 amino acids. CDR1 and CDR2 (germline): SGHNT, YYREEE (reference sequence). The chain's CDR3 is CASSLSSWDSRTDTQYF. CDR3 nucleotide sequence: TGTGCCAGCAGCTTATCCTCGTGGGATAGTAGGACAGATACGCAGTATTTT. Using reference TRBV5-4 and TRBJ2-3 for the parts outside the CDR3, the full variable domain is ETGVTQSPTHLIKTRGQQVTLRCSSQSGHNTVSWYQQALGQGPQFIFQYYREEENGRGNFPPRFSGLQFPNYSSELNVNALELDDSALYLCASSLSSWDSRTDTQYFGPGTRLTVL.

V and J are TRBV21-1 and TRBJ1-2. TRBV21-1 is classified as a pseudogene. This CDR3 has 13 residues. The CDR3 is CASSTSKFYGYTF. CDR3 nucleotide sequence: TGTGCCAGCAGCACCTCTAAATTTTATGGCTACACCTTC.

This chain links TRBV6-6 with TRBJ2-7, with 11 bases identical to TRBD1. Germline CDR1 MNHNY, CDR2 SVGAGI (reference sequence). Trimming took 0 bases from V and 5 from J; bases not matched to a gene: 3. The CDR3 spans 15 residues. The CDR3 DNA is TGTGCCAGCAGTTACTCCGGGACAGGGGGTGACGAGCAGTACGTC. Translation gives CASSYSGTGGDEQYV.

This clone has only one observation. The chain carries TRBV7-9 and TRBJ2-2; D possibly matches TRBD1 or TRBD2 (5 bases each). The ends were cut back, 5 bases at V and 1 base at J, with 20 bases in the middle. This CDR3 has 18 residues. In germline, CDR1 is SEHNR, CDR2 FQNEAQ (reference sequence). CDR3 amino acids: CASSDRGWGPRNTGELFF. The CDR3 DNA is TGTGCCAGCAGCGATCGGGGCTGGGGACCGAGGAACACCGGGGAGCTGTTTTTT.

This rearrangement joins TRBV7-3 to TRBJ1-6, with D perhaps matching TRBD1 (5 bases). Per germline, CDR1 SGHTA and CDR2 FQGTGA. This CDR3 spans 17 amino acids. The germline V and J ends were trimmed by 5 bases and 4 bases, with 18 bases remaining between them. CDR3 sequence reads: CASSPGLLGAYNSPLHF. In DNA, the CDR3 is TGTGCCAGCAGCCCTGGCCTCCTAGGGGCTTATAATTCACCCCTCCACTTT.

The chain couples TRBV27 to TRBJ2-1; no clear D. Germline V gene sequence: CDR1 MNHEY, CDR2 SMNVEV (reference sequence). The CDR3 sequence is 16 residues long. The V end was cut by 5 bases, the J end by 0 bases, with 14 bases between. In DNA form, the CDR3 reads TGTGCCAGCAGTGCCCGGACGGCAAGCTCCTACAATGAGCAGTTCTTC. Encoded protein: CASSARTASSYNEQFF.

This clone was counted a single time. This chain links TRBV6-2 or TRBV6-3 with TRBJ1-2; D unresolved. There are 16 residues in the CDR3. With 4 bases removed from V and 2 bases from J, the gap between germline ends came to 17 bases. Germline V gives CDR1 MNHEY, CDR2 SVGEGT. This CDR3 is CASSLETRPTNYGYTF. CDR3 DNA sequence: TGTGCCAGCAGTTTGGAGACAAGGCCAACGAACTATGGCTACACCTTC.

The rearrangement joins TRBV5-1 to TRBJ2-7; 11 bases match TRBD1. There are 15 residues in the CDR3. V shed 4 bases and J 2 bases; nucleotides not matched to a gene: 5. In germline, CDR1 is SGHRS, CDR2 YFSETQ. CDR3 sequence (DNA): TGCGCCAGCAGCCTGACGGGACAGGGGGCCTACGAGCAGTACGTC. Its translation: CASSLTGQGAYEQYV.

As to this clone: Other DNA variants within this sample encode the same CDR3. This chain joins TRBV10-3 and TRBJ2-1; D could derive from TRBD1 or TRBD2 (5 bases each). Trimming left V 6 bases short and J 7 bases short, with 10 bases between. The CDR3 spans 12 residues. In germline, CDR1 is ENHRY, CDR2 SYGVKD. The CDR3 DNA sequence: TGTGCCATCAGAGCTGGGGGTAATGAGCAGTTCTTC. Its translation: CAIRAGGNEQFF.

The V gene is TRBV28, the J gene TRBJ2-3; 8 nucleotides agree with TRBD1. The CDR3 contains 13 residues. V trimming: 7 bases; J trimming: 5 bases; junction bases outside the gene matches: 5. Germline lookup yields CDR1 MDHEN and CDR2 SYDVKM. CDR3 coding DNA: TGTGCCAGCAAGGCAGGGGGCAAAGATACGCAGTATTTT. The encoded protein is CASKAGGKDTQYF.

CDR3: CASSESGRGGQPQHF. CDR3 DNA: TGTGCCAGCAGTGAATCCGGCAGGGGAGGTCAGCCCCAGCATTTT. The chain has TRBV25-1 and TRBJ1-5; TRBD1 might be the D (6 bases). Germline assignment: CDR1 MGHDK and CDR2 SYGVNS. There are 15 residues in the CDR3. V lost 1 base and J 6 bases, leaving 13 bases between the germline ends.

This clone was counted a single time. This sequence joins TRBV4-1 and TRBJ1-6, with D possibly being TRBD1 (5 bases). The germline gives CDR1 MGHRA, CDR2 YSYEKL. This CDR3 is 15 amino acids long. V shed 0 bases and J shed 13 bases, with 16 bases lying between them. The CDR3 sequence: CASSQDVQGRGPLHF. CDR3 bases: TGCGCCAGCAGCCAAGATGTCCAGGGAAGGGGCCCCCTCCACTTT.

J is TRBJ1-6 and V is TRBV4-1; TRBD1 matches 9 bases. The CDR3 has 18 residues. V gave up 1 base and J gave up 8 bases; unmatched junction bases: 12. CDR1 and CDR2 (germline): MGHRA, YSYEKL. In nucleotides, the CDR3 is TGCGCCAGCAGCCAAGCAATCCCGGGACAGGGCATGGATTCACCCCTCCACTTT. This gives the protein CASSQAIPGQGMDSPLHF.

The chain recombines TRBV14 with TRBJ1-2, with D maybe TRBD1 (5 bases). The germline V and J ends were trimmed by 4 bases and 6 bases, with 12 bases remaining between them. The CDR3 extends over 13 amino acids. Germline CDR1 and CDR2: SGHDN and FVKESK. CDR3 DNA: TGTGCCAGCAGCCCCAGGGTTTACGATGGCTACACCTTC. Protein product: CASSPRVYDGYTF.

V is TRBV10-3 and J is TRBJ1-2; D call uncertain. CDR1 is ENHRY, CDR2 SYGVKD, per germline. V gave up 5 bases and J gave up 0 bases, with 13 bases separating them. The CDR3 is made up of 15 amino acids. The CDR3 loop is CAISRTEDPNYGYTF. The CDR3 DNA reads TGTGCCATCAGTAGGACGGAGGATCCTAACTATGGCTACACCTTC.

V gene TRBV30 combines with J gene TRBJ1-1, with a weak D call TRBD1 (5 bases). Germline-derived CDR1 and CDR2 are GTSNPN and SVGIG (reference sequence). V lost 2 bases and J lost 10, with 17 bases in between. The CDR3 is made up of 13 amino acids. The CDR3 protein is CAWSLRGPQSAFF. The DNA for the CDR3 is TGTGCCTGGAGTCTAAGGGGCCCTCAGTCAGCTTTCTTT.

The CDR3, as DNA: TGCGCCAGCAGCATCGAAGCGGGGAAAGAGACCCAGTACTTC. Translation: CASSIEAGKETQYF. The genes are TRBV5-1 and TRBJ2-5; 7 positions agree with TRBD2. The germline gives CDR1 SGHRS, CDR2 YFSETQ. The CDR3 has 14 amino acids. The J segment lost 3 bases and the V segment lost 4 bases, leaving 6 bases of the junction unmatched. The variable domain in full, completed from reference TRBV5-1 and TRBJ2-5, reads KAGVTQTPRYLIKTRGQQVTLSCSPISGHRSVSWYQQTPGQGLQFLFEYFSETQRNKGNFPGRFSGRQFSNSRSEMNVSTLELGDSALYLCASSIEAGKETQYFGPGTRLLVL.

This clone was seen a single time. V is TRBV9 and J is TRBJ2-3; D is possibly TRBD2 (7 bases). V lost 0 bases and J 4 bases, leaving 18 bases between the germline ends. Germline CDR1 SGDLS, CDR2 YYNGEE. The CDR3 is 17 residues long. The CDR3 is CASSVGSGWGGPDTQYF. For the CDR3, the DNA is TGTGCCAGCAGCGTAGGATCTGGTTGGGGGGGCCCAGATACGCAGTATTTT. Filled out from reference TRBV9 and TRBJ2-3, the complete variable domain reads DSGVTQTPKHLITATGQRVTLRCSPRSGDLSVYWYQQSLDQGLQFLIQYYNGEERAKGNILERFSAQQFPDLHSELNLSSLELGDSALYFCASSVGSGWGGPDTQYFGPGTRLTVL.

This clone was recorded only once. The chain links TRBV14 to TRBJ2-7; D is perhaps TRBD1 (5 bases). This CDR3 region has 12 residues. CDR1 is SGHDN and CDR2 is FVKESK in the germline V gene. The V end lost 2 bases, the J end lost 7 bases, and 9 bases lay between the germline ends. For the CDR3, the DNA is TGTGCCAGCAGCCAACAGGGCTGGGAGCAGTACGTC. It yields the protein CASSQQGWEQYV.

The chain joins TRBV28 to TRBJ2-5, with 8 bases identical to TRBD2. CDR3 length equals 14 residues. Germline CDR1 and CDR2: MDHEN and SYDVKM. With V trimmed by 2 bases and J by 5 bases, 4 bases remained unmatched. DNA of the CDR3: TGTGCCAGCAGTTTACATGGCGGGGGGGAGACCCAGTACTTC. It codes for CASSLHGGGETQYF.